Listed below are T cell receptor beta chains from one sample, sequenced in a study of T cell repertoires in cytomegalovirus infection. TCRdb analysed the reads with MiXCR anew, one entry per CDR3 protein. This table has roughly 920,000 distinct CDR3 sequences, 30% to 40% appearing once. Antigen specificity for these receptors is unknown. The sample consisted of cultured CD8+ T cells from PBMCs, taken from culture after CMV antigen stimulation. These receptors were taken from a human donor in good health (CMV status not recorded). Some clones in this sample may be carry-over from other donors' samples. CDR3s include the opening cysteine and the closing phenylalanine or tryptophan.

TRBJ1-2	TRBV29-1	CSVELYGKGGYTF
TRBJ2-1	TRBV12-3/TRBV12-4	CASSLIRAYNEQFF
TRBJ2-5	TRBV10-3	CAISDTGLGETQYF
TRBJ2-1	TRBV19	CASSTQGDNEQFF
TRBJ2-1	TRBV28	CASRGQGLGITRWGGYNEQFF
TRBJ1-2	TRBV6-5	CASSWHPINYGYTF
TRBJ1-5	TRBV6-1	CASSGLGGGQGANQPQHF
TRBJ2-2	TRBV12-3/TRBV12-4	CACTPANTGELFF
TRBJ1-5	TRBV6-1	CASSPSWDRDQPQHF
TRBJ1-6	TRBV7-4	CASSFRDEYNSPLHF
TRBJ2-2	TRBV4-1	CASSQGLTGELFF